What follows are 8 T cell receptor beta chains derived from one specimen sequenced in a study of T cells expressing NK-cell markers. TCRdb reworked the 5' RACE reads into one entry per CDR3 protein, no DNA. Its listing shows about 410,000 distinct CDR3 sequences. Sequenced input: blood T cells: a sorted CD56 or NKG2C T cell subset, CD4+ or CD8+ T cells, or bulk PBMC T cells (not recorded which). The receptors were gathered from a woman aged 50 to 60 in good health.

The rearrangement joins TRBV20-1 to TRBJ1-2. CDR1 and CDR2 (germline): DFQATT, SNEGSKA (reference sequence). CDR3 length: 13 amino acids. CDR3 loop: CSARVQSNYGYTF.

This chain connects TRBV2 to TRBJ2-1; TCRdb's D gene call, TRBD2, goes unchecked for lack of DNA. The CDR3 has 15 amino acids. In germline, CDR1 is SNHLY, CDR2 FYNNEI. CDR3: CASSEPGLGDNEQFF.

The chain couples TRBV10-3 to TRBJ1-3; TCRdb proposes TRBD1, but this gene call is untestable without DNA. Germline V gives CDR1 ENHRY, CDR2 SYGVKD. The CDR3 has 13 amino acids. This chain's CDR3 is CAIRDSSGNTIYF.

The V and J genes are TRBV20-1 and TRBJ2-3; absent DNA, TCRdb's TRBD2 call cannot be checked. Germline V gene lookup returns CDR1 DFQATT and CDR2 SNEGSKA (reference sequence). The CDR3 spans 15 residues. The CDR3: CSASPRLRLADTQYF.

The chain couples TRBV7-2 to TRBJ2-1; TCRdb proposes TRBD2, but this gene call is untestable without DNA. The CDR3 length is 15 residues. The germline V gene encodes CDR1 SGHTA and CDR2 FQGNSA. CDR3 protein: CAKRRSGRRADEQFF.

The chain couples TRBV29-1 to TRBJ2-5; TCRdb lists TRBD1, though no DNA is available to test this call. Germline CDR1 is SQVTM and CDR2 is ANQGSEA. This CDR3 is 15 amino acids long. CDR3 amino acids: CSVRPGTPKQETQYF.

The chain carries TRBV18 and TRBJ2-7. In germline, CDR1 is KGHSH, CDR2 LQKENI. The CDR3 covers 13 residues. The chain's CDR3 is CASSPGITYEQYF.

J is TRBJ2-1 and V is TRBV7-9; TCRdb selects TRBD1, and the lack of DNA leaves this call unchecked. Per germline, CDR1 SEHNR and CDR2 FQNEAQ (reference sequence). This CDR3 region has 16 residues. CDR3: CASSPRTASSYNEQFF. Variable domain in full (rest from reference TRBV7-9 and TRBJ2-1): DTGVSQNPRHKITKRGQNVTFRCDPISEHNRLYWYRQTLGQGPEFLTYFQNEAQLEKSRLLSDRFSAERPKGSFSTLEIQRTEQGDSAMYLCASSPRTASSYNEQFFGPGTRLTVL.